The T cell receptor beta chain described here comes from a study of cytomegalovirus exposure and HLA in healthy donors. A word on this clone: The target antigen is unknown.

The CDR3 sequence is 14 residues long. From germline, CDR1 is SEHNR and CDR2 FQNEAQ (reference sequence). Unmatched junction bases numbered 4, after V lost 8 bases and J lost 0 bases. The PCR ran on 60 Vbeta and 13 Jbeta primers. Under the authors' procedure: The authors later counted around 80 million unique TCR beta chains, about 11 million of them shared. The assay was immunoSEQ multiplex PCR, and TCRdb's table has in-frame clones only and misses some. V and J calls and clone size are those listed in that table; D and trimming were worked out from the DNA. The repertoire holds about 82,000 clones, with roughly 70% as singletons. General study findings and limits: In a later analysis, several top co-occurrence clusters appeared linked to parvovirus B19, influenza, CMV and Epstein-Barr virus. A later analysis linked a missense DCLRE1C variant to TCR beta V- and J-gene trimming. Using a false discovery rate of 0.05, a later analysis showed that approximately 18,000 TCR beta sequences were associated with HLA alleles.

The rearrangement uses TRBV7-9 and TRBJ2-1, with 7 positions matching TRBD2. Sequencing was done on a sample of PBMCs. This receptor was identified in a man aged 40-50 years in good health and CMV-seropositive. Written as DNA, the CDR3 is TGTGCCAGCGGCGGGGGAAGCTCCTACAATGAGCAGTTCTTC. Protein sequence: CASGGGSSYNEQFF.